Each of the 5 T cell receptor beta chains below was sequenced from the same sample in a study of human T cells and chemical hapten exposure. Time point described: patch test 1, 2 weeks after DPC sensitization. Treatment described: therapeutic diphenylcyclopropenone sensitization with weekly scalp DPC. Each CDR3 protein is one row after TCRdb ran MiXCR on the RACE reads. The repertoire holds fewer than 130,000 distinct CDR3 sequences, with around 10% as singletons. The material sequenced was whole blood, taken in connection with sensitization to the hapten diphenylcyclopropenone (DPC). The receptors were gathered from a woman between 40 and 50 years old with alopecia areata. Some clones in this sample may be carry-over from other donors' samples.

This clonotype was seen many times. The chain joins TRBV7-6 to TRBJ2-7; possible D gene TRBD1, 6 bases. Trimming pared 4 bases from V and 7 bases from J, leaving 14 bases between. Per germline, CDR1 SGHVS and CDR2 FNYEAQ. The CDR3 runs 13 residues. The CDR3 loop reads CASSSRPGDEQYF. In DNA, the CDR3 is TGTGCCAGCAGCTCCCGCCCAGGGGATGAGCAGTACTTC.

The CDR3 coding sequence is TGTGCCAGCAGTTTTATAAACACAGATACGCAGTATTTT. It encodes CASSFINTDTQYF. V and J are TRBV12-3 or TRBV12-4 and TRBJ2-3; no clear D. There are 13 residues in the CDR3. V was cut by 3 bases and J by 2 bases, with 6 bases left in between.

This clonotype was counted a few times. The junction differs from germline at one of its ends, possibly a read error. This chain joins TRBV6-5 and TRBJ2-1; TRBD1 matches at 8 bases. CDR1 and CDR2 from the germline V gene are MNHEY and SVGAGI. The CDR3 consists of 17 residues. The CDR3 region is CASSYHSTGEHRNAQFF. The DNA for the CDR3 is TGTGCCAGCAGTTACCATTCGACAGGGGAGCACAGGAATGCGCAGTTCTTC.

This clonotype showed up just a few times. This chain uses TRBV4-1 with TRBJ2-7; perhaps TRBD2 as D (5 bases). CDR3 length: 16 residues. V was cut by 3 bases and J by 3 bases, with 18 bases left in between. The germline gives CDR1 MGHRA, CDR2 YSYEKL. The CDR3 sequence is CASSQEIISGDYEQYF. The CDR3 DNA sequence: TGCGCCAGCAGCCAGGAAATTATCTCCGGGGACTACGAGCAGTACTTC.

V is TRBV18 and J is TRBJ2-1; 11 positions match TRBD2. Germline-derived CDR1 and CDR2 are KGHSH and LQKENI. The CDR3 length is 17 residues. Trimming cost V 4 bases and J 2 bases; bases outside gene matches: 7. CDR3 sequence reads: CASSLTSGSSAYNEQFF. CDR3 DNA sequence: TGTGCCAGCTCACTAACTAGCGGGAGTTCTGCCTACAATGAGCAGTTCTTC. The entire variable domain, with the rest obtained from reference TRBV18 and TRBJ2-1, is as follows: NAGVMQNPRHLVRRRGQEARLRCSPMKGHSHVYWYRQLPEEGLKFMVYLQKENIIDESGMPKERFSAEFPKEGPSILRIQQVVRGDSAAYFCASSLTSGSSAYNEQFFGPGTRLTVL.